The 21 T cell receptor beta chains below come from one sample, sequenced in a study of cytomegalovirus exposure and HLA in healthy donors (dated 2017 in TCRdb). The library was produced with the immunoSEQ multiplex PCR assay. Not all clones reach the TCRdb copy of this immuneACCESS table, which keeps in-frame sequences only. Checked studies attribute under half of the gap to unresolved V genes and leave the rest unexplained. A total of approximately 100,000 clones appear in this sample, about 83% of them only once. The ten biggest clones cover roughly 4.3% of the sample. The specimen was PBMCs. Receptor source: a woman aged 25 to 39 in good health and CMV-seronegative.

The CDR3 region is CASGRDRASEAFF. CDR3 DNA: TGTGCCAGCGGACGAGACAGGGCCTCTGAAGCTTTCTTT. The rearrangement joins TRBV6-5 to TRBJ1-1, with 7 nucleotides matching TRBD1. The CDR3 spans 13 residues. V gave up 8 bases and J gave up 6 bases; unmatched junction bases: 9. Germline CDR1 MNHEY, CDR2 SVGAGI.

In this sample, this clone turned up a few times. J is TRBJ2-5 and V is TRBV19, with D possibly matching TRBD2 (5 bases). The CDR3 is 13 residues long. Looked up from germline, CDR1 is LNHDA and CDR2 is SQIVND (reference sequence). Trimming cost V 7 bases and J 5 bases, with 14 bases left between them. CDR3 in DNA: TGTGCCAGTACCACCCTGGACTCTGAGACCCAGTACTTC. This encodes CASTTLDSETQYF.

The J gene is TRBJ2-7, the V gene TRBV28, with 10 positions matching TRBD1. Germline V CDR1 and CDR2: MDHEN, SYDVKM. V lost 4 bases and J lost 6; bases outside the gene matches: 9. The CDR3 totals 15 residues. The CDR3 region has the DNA TGTGCCAGCAGTTCGCCGGCGAGGGACAGGGGCGAGCAGTACTTC. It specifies CASSSPARDRGEQYF. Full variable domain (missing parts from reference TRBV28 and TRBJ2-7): DVKVTQSSRYLVKRTGEKVFLECVQDMDHENMFWYRQDPGLGLRLIYFSYDVKMKEKGDIPEGYSVSREKKERFSLILESASTNQTSMYLCASSSPARDRGEQYFGPGTRLTVT.

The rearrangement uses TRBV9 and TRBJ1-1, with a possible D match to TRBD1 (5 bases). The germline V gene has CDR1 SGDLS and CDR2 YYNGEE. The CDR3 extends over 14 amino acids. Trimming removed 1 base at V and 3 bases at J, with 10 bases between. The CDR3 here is CASSVRGWDTEAFF. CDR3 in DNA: TGTGCCAGCAGCGTAAGGGGTTGGGACACTGAAGCTTTCTTT. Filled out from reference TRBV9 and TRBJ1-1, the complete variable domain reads DSGVTQTPKHLITATGQRVTLRCSPRSGDLSVYWYQQSLDQGLQFLIQYYNGEERAKGNILERFSAQQFPDLHSELNLSSLELGDSALYFCASSVRGWDTEAFFGQGTRLTVV.

Here the CDR3 reads CASSQLAVQFWVQFF. CDR3 bases: TGTGCCAGCAGTCAGCTAGCGGTACAATTCTGGGTCCAGTTCTTC. The chain joins TRBV28 to TRBJ2-1, with 7 bases matching TRBD2. Per the germline V gene, CDR1 is MDHEN and CDR2 is SYDVKM. V lost 5 bases, J lost 13 bases, and 17 bases stayed unmatched. The CDR3 sequence is 15 residues long.

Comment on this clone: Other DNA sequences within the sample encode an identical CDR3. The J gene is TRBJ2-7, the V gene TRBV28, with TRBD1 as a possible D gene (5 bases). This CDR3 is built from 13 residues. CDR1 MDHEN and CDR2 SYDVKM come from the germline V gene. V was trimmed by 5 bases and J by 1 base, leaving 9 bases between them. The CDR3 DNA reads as TGTGCCAGCAGTGAAGGGGCTTCCTACGAGCAGTACTTC. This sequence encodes CASSEGASYEQYF.

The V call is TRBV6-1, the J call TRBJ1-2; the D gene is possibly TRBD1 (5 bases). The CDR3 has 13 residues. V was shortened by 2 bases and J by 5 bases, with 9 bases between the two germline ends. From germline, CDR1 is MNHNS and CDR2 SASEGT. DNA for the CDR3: TGTGCCAGCAGTGAATTGGGGGGGTATGGCTACACCTTC. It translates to CASSELGGYGYTF.

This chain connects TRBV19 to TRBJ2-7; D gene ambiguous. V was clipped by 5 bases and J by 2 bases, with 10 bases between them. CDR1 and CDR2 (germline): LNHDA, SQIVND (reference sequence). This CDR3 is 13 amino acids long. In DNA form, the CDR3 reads TGTGCCAGTAGTCCCCGACAAGCCTACGAGCAGTACTTC. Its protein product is CASSPRQAYEQYF. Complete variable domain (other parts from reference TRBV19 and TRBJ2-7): DGGITQSPKYLFRKEGQNVTLSCEQNLNHDAMYWYRQDPGQGLRLIYYSQIVNDFQKGDIAEGYSVSREKKESFPLTVTSAQKNPTAFYLCASSPRQAYEQYFGPGTRLTVT.

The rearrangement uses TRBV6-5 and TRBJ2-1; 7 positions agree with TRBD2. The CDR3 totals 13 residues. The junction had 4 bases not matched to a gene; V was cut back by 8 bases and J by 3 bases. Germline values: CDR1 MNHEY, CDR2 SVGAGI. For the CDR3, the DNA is TGTGCCAGCGGGGGGACTATCTACAATGAGCAGTTCTTC. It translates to CASGGTIYNEQFF.

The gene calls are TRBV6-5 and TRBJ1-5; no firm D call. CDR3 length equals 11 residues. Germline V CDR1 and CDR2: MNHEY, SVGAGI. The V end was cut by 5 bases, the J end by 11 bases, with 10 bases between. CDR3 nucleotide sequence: TGTGCCAGCAGTAACCCCGAGACCCAGCATTTT. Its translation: CASSNPETQHF.

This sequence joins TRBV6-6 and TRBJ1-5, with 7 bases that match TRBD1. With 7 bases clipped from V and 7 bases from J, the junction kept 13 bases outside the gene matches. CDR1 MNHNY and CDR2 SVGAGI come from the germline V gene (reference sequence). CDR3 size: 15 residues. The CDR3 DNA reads TGTGCCAGCACCAAGGAGGGGGCTGCGGGGCAGCCCCAGCATTTT. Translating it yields CASTKEGAAGQPQHF.

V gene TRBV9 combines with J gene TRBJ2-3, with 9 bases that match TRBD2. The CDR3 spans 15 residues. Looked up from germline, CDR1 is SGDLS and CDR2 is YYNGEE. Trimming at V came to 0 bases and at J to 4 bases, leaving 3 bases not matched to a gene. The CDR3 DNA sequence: TGTGCCAGCAGCGTAGGGGTAGCGGGGGCAGATACGCAGTATTTT. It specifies CASSVGVAGADTQYF.

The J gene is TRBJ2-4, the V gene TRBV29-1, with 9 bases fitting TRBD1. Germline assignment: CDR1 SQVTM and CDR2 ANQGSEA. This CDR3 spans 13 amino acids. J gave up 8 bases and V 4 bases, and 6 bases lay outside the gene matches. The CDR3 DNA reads TGCAGCGTTGCGGAGGACAGGGGTTACATTCAGTACTTC. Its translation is CSVAEDRGYIQYF. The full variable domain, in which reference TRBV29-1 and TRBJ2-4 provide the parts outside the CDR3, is SAVISQKPSRDICQRGTSLTIQCQVDSQVTMMFWYRQQPGQSLTLIATANQGSEATYESGFVIDKFPISRPNLTFSTLTVSNMSPEDSSIYLCSVAEDRGYIQYFGAGTRLSVL.

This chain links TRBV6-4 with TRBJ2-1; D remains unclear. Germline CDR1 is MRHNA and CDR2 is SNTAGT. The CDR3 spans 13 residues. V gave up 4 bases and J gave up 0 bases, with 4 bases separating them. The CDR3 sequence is CASSASSYNEQFF. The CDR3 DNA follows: TGTGCCAGCAGTGCTAGCTCCTACAATGAGCAGTTCTTC.

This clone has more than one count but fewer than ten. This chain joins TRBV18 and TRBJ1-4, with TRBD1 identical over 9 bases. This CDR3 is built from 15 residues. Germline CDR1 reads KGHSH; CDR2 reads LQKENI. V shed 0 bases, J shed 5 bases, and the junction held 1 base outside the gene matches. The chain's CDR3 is CASSPPTGGNEKLFF. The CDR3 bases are TGTGCCAGCTCACCACCGACAGGGGGGAATGAAAAACTGTTTTTT.

The CDR3 protein is CASSYLPQGQETQYF. CDR3 coding DNA: TGTGCCAGCAGCTACCTTCCACAGGGCCAGGAGACCCAGTACTTC. The chain is built from TRBV13 and TRBJ2-5; D perhaps matches TRBD1 (6 bases). Germline CDR1 reads PRHDT; CDR2 reads FYEKMQ (reference sequence). Trimming stripped 4 bases from V and 5 bases from J, with 17 bases between. This CDR3 is built from 15 residues.

The CDR3 DNA is TGTGCCAGCAGTTTACTACAGGGGCGAGGGGCCAACGTCCTGACTTTC. This gives the protein CASSLLQGRGANVLTF. The chain uses TRBV28 and TRBJ2-6; TRBD1 aligns across 7 bases. The CDR3 length is 16 residues. The germline V gene encodes CDR1 MDHEN and CDR2 SYDVKM. V lost 2 bases, J lost 4 bases, and 5 bases stayed unmatched.

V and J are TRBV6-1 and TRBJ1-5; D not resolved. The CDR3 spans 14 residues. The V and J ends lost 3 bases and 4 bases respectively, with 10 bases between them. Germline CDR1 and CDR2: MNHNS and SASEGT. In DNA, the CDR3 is TGTGCCAGCAGTGACTGGCGGCGGAATCAGCCCCAGCATTTT. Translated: CASSDWRRNQPQHF.

CDR3 region: CATSSPNLARDEQYF. Here the CDR3 DNA reads TGTGCCACCAGCAGCCCGAACCTAGCTAGGGACGAGCAGTACTTC. This rearrangement joins TRBV15 to TRBJ2-7, with a possible D match to TRBD2 (5 bases). Germline assignment: CDR1 LNHNV and CDR2 YYDKDF (reference sequence). The CDR3 contains 15 residues. V was pared by 3 bases and J by 5 bases, with 17 bases between. The full variable domain, rest sourced from reference TRBV15 and TRBJ2-7, is DAMVIQNPRYQVTQFGKPVTLSCSQTLNHNVMYWYQQKSSQAPKLLFHYYDKDFNNEADTPDNFQSRRPNTSFCFLDIRSPGLGDTAMYLCATSSPNLARDEQYFGPGTRLTVT.

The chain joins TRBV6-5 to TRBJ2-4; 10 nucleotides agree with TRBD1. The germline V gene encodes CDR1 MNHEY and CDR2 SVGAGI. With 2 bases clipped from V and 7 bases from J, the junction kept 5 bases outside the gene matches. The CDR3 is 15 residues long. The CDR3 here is CASSYLPTGGNIQYF. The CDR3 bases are TGTGCCAGCAGTTACCTCCCGACAGGGGGCAACATTCAGTACTTC.

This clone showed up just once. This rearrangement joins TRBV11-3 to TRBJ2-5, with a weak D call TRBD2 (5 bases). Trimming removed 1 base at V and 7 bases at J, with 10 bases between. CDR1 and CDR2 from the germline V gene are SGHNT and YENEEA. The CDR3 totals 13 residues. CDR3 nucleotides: TGTGCCAGCAGCTTAGGAGGGTCGGGGACCCAGTACTTC. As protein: CASSLGGSGTQYF.